This entry features one T cell receptor beta chain sequence. What it binds is not known. V was clipped by 0 bases and J by 3 bases, with 11 bases between them. Germline V lookup: CDR1 MNHNY, CDR2 SVGAGI (reference sequence). The CDR3 has 15 amino acids. The source of the sample is a study of CD8+ T cells in alopecia areata. Across the study: Treated patients received oral tofacitinib, 5 to 10 mg twice daily. Severity of treated patients was scored by affected scalp percentage. Study-level points and caveats: Affected scalp, especially in alopecia totalis/universalis, had a higher clonality than normal scalp did.

RNA extraction and reverse transcription yielded cDNA as sequencing template. Assay used: immunoSEQ multiplex PCR; TCRdb lists only in-frame clones, some missing. The table lists some 190,000 clones, approximately 51% of them singletons. Treatment: oral pan-JAK inhibitor, 5-10 mg twice daily. The chain has TRBV6-6 and TRBJ1-2; possibly TRBD1 for D (5 bases). Sequencing was performed on CD8+ T cells sorted from blood, taken between weeks 51 and 52, from a patient treated with tofacitinib. This receptor was obtained from a human donor with alopecia areata. The CDR3 sequence: CASSYSTPRDYGYTF. DNA of the CDR3: TGTGCCAGCAGTTACTCTACACCCAGGGACTATGGCTACACCTTC.